The table lists the clone carrying this T cell receptor beta chain with many counts. Three nested ARM-PCR rounds with V-beta and C-beta primers built TCRB libraries. These TCRB libraries lack any described unique molecular identifiers. Using its own MiXCR run on the multiplex PCR reads, TCRdb lists one record per CDR3 protein. Of about 12,000 distinct CDR3 sequences in the sample, around 71% are singletons; the top ten hold about 30%. This sample stems from a study of tumor-infiltrating lymphocytes in glioblastoma multiforme. Trimming removed 0 bases from V and 1 base from J, with 0 bases in between. Germline CDR1 is MNHEY and CDR2 is SVGAGI. CDR3 length: 12 amino acids.

This clonotype originated in a male donor with glioblastoma. The sequencing sample was made of brain tumor tissue. This chain joins TRBV6-5 and TRBJ1-1; no firm D call. Here the CDR3 reads CASSYSNTEAFF. For the CDR3, the DNA is TGTGCCAGCAGTTACTCGAACACTGAAGCTTTCTTT.